The 29 T cell receptor beta chains reported below all come from one sample, sequenced in a study of OX40 agonist ivuxolimab in advanced cancers. Clones were sequenced by immunoSEQ multiplex PCR, and TCRdb holds only the in-frame ones, with some missing. The data show about 130,000 clones, about 92% seen once. The starting material was CD4+ or CD8+ T cells sorted from blood, obtained in a trial of the OX40 agonist ivuxolimab. All receptors come from an adult with an advanced solid tumor such as melanoma, head and neck, liver or kidney cancer.

This sequence joins TRBV11-2 and TRBJ2-3; D unclear. Trimming stripped 4 bases from V and 6 bases from J, with 8 bases between. This CDR3 is 12 amino acids long. CDR1 and CDR2 (germline): SGHAT, FQNNGV. This CDR3 reads CASSSEGDTQYF. CDR3 DNA sequence: TGTGCCAGCAGCTCCGAAGGGGATACGCAGTATTTT.

The genes are TRBV13 and TRBJ2-1; TRBD2 matches 9 bases. The CDR3 covers 14 residues. Germline CDR1 PRHDT, CDR2 FYEKMQ (reference sequence). Trimming took 4 bases from V and 8 from J; bases not matched to a gene: 6. CDR3 nucleotides: TGTGCCAGCAGCTCCGCGGGGGGGCCCGATGAGCAGTTCTTC. Residues: CASSSAGGPDEQFF.

This clone occurred a few times. The rearrangement joins TRBV7-6 to TRBJ1-2; D is unresolved. The CDR3 sequence is 14 residues long. Per germline, CDR1 SGHVS and CDR2 FNYEAQ. V gave up 5 bases and J gave up 4 bases, with 14 bases separating them. CDR3 nucleotides: TGTGCCAGCAGCCCTCAATATAAGATCTATGGCTACACCTTC. This codes for CASSPQYKIYGYTF.

The chain joins TRBV4-3 to TRBJ2-7; maybe TRBD2 (5 bases). The ends were cut back, 0 bases at V and 2 bases at J, with 11 bases in the middle. The CDR3 sequence is 15 residues long. The V gene's germline CDR1 is LGHNA and CDR2 YSLEER. The chain's CDR3 is CASSQDGRETYEQYF. The DNA for the CDR3 is TGCGCCAGCAGCCAAGATGGTAGGGAGACCTACGAGCAGTACTTC.

This chain connects TRBV2 to TRBJ1-2; a possible D gene is TRBD1 (5 bases). Trimming removed 4 bases from V and 5 bases from J, with 20 bases in between. This CDR3 has 16 residues. Germline V gives CDR1 SNHLY, CDR2 FYNNEI. Here the CDR3 DNA reads TGTGCCAGCAGTGTTGGGGATTGGGCAGGGATTTATGGCTACACCTTC. Protein: CASSVGDWAGIYGYTF.

The V call is TRBV5-4, the J call TRBJ2-7; 12 positions match TRBD2. After removal of 4 bases from V and 0 bases from J, the junction contained 2 bases not matched to a gene. This CDR3 is built from 15 residues. CDR1 and CDR2 from the germline V gene are SGHNT and YYREEE (reference sequence). Written as DNA, the CDR3 is TGTGCCAGCAGCCCGACTAGCGGGAGCTCCTACGAGCAGTACTTC. Translated, it gives CASSPTSGSSYEQYF.

V is TRBV28 and J is TRBJ2-1; D may be TRBD2 (5 bases). Trimming left V 5 bases short and J 0 bases short, with 11 bases between. The CDR3 is 15 amino acids. The germline V gene has CDR1 MDHEN and CDR2 SYDVKM. The CDR3 sequence: CASSTHSASYNEQFF. DNA for the CDR3: TGTGCCAGCAGTACCCATAGCGCCTCCTACAATGAGCAGTTCTTC.

The rearrangement joins TRBV7-2 to TRBJ2-1, with 9 bases lining up with TRBD2. The CDR3 runs to 13 residues. Trimming cost V 5 bases and J 4 bases; bases outside gene matches: 0. Germline values: CDR1 SGHTA, CDR2 FQGNSA. DNA of the CDR3: TGTGCCAGCAGCACTAGCGGGTACAATGAGCAGTTCTTC. Translated, it gives CASSTSGYNEQFF.

This clone was seen only a few times. The chain is built from TRBV2 and TRBJ1-2, with D possibly TRBD1 on 6 matching bases. CDR1 and CDR2 from the germline V gene are SNHLY and FYNNEI. The CDR3 contains 13 residues. With 3 bases removed from V and 4 bases from J, the gap between germline ends came to 9 bases. CDR3 protein: CASSDQGSYGYTF. In DNA, the CDR3 is TGTGCCAGCAGTGACCAGGGGAGCTATGGCTACACCTTC.

The chain employs TRBV7-8 and TRBJ1-2; D might be TRBD1 (5 bases). Trimming shortened V by 1 base and J by 8 bases, and 8 bases separated the two germline ends. Germline assignment: CDR1 SGHVS and CDR2 FQNEAQ. The length of the CDR3 is 12 residues. CDR3: CASSLGGWGYTF. CDR3 DNA: TGTGCCAGCAGCTTAGGGGGGTGGGGCTACACCTTC.

This chain uses TRBV5-1 with TRBJ2-7, with D perhaps given as TRBD1 or TRBD2 (6 bases each). CDR3 size: 16 residues. Looked up from germline, CDR1 is SGHRS and CDR2 is YFSETQ. V lost 1 base, J lost 0 bases, and 14 bases lay in between. CDR3 amino acids: CASSLRGGTSSYEQYF. For the CDR3, the DNA is TGCGCCAGCAGCTTGCGTGGCGGGACAAGCTCCTACGAGCAGTACTTC.

The chain carries TRBV6-1 and TRBJ1-5, with TRBD1 as a possible D gene (6 bases). The CDR3 sequence is 15 residues long. From germline, CDR1 is MNHNS and CDR2 SASEGT. Trimming left V 5 bases short and J 0 bases short, with 11 bases between. The CDR3 sequence: CASSLTGNSNQPQHF. The CDR3 coding sequence is TGTGCCAGCAGTCTAACAGGGAATAGCAATCAGCCCCAGCATTTT.

The gene calls are TRBV5-8 and TRBJ2-5; TRBD2 matches at 10 bases. CDR3 length: 15 amino acids. CDR1 and CDR2 from the germline V gene are SGHTS and YDEGEE. V lost 2 bases to trimming and J lost 5 bases; unmatched junction nucleotides: 6. CDR3: CASSLAGGPGETQYF. CDR3 coding DNA: TGTGCCAGCAGCTTAGCGGGAGGGCCAGGGGAGACCCAGTACTTC. The variable domain in full, completed from reference TRBV5-8 and TRBJ2-5, reads EAGVTQSPTHLIKTRGQQATLRCSPISGHTSVYWYQQALGLGLQFLLWYDEGEERNRGNFPPRFSGRQFPNYSSELNVNALELEDSALYLCASSLAGGPGETQYFGPGTRLLVL.

Here the CDR3 reads CASTTPVGPQPQHF. The CDR3 bases are TGTGCCAGCACTACGCCCGTCGGGCCACAGCCCCAGCATTTT. V usage is TRBV6-5 and J usage is TRBJ1-5, with unresolved D. This CDR3 contains 14 residues. The germline V and J ends were trimmed by 7 bases and 7 bases, with 17 bases remaining between them. CDR1 is MNHEY, CDR2 SVGAGI, per germline.

The chain employs TRBV7-2 and TRBJ1-3; D ambiguous. Trimming took off 5 bases at V and 2 bases at J, with 16 bases between the two ends. CDR1 is SGHTA and CDR2 is FQGNSA in the germline V gene. The CDR3 is made up of 16 amino acids. CDR3 region: CASSPLPRETGNTIYF. In DNA form, the CDR3 reads TGTGCCAGCAGCCCTCTTCCTAGGGAAACTGGAAACACCATATATTTT.

This sequence joins TRBV5-1 and TRBJ2-3; a possible D gene is TRBD1 (5 bases). The CDR3 is 14 residues long. Trimming took 3 bases from V and 2 from J, leaving 10 bases between them. In germline, CDR1 is SGHRS, CDR2 YFSETQ. In DNA form, the CDR3 reads TGCGCCAGCAGCTCTAGGGGCTCCACAGATACGCAGTATTTT. It translates to CASSSRGSTDTQYF.

V usage is TRBV28 and J usage is TRBJ2-7, with 9 bases lining up with TRBD2. Germline V CDR1 and CDR2: MDHEN, SYDVKM. After removal of 11 bases from V and 2 bases from J, the junction contained 7 bases not matched to a gene. This CDR3 is built from 13 residues. CDR3 bases: TGTGCCGCCCTAGCGGGAAGAACCTACGAGCAGTACTTC. This codes for CAALAGRTYEQYF.

This clone was seen more than once but under ten times. This sample also contains other DNA sequences that code for the same CDR3. The chain links TRBV18 to TRBJ1-1; the D is unclear. Germline CDR1 and CDR2: KGHSH and LQKENI. The CDR3 covers 14 residues. Trimming removed 0 bases at V and 2 bases at J, with 7 bases between. The CDR3 DNA reads as TGTGCCAGCTCACCACCGGGCAGAAACACTGAAGCTTTCTTT. It translates to CASSPPGRNTEAFF. The whole variable domain, remainder taken from reference TRBV18 and TRBJ1-1, is NAGVMQNPRHLVRRRGQEARLRCSPMKGHSHVYWYRQLPEEGLKFMVYLQKENIIDESGMPKERFSAEFPKEGPSILRIQQVVRGDSAAYFCASSPPGRNTEAFFGQGTRLTVV.

The chain couples TRBV11-3 to TRBJ2-7, with 9 bases matching TRBD1. Per the germline V gene, CDR1 is SGHNT and CDR2 is YENEEA. Losses at the gene ends were 5 bases for V and 0 bases for J; bases not matched to a gene: 8. CDR3 length equals 16 residues. The chain's CDR3 is CASSLGTGTGSYEQYF. The CDR3 DNA follows: TGTGCCAGCAGCCTAGGGACAGGGACCGGCTCCTACGAGCAGTACTTC.

This clone was seen once. J is TRBJ1-4 and V is TRBV19; D may be TRBD1 (5 bases). Germline values: CDR1 LNHDA, CDR2 SQIVND (reference sequence). The CDR3 totals 15 residues. V dropped 4 bases and J dropped 6 bases, with 15 bases sitting between them. Here the CDR3 DNA reads TGTGCCAGTAGTAATCCGGGGCTTTCATATGAAAAACTGTTTTTT. It is translated as CASSNPGLSYEKLFF.

This clone was recorded once. The genes are TRBV7-2 and TRBJ2-3, with a weak D call TRBD2 (6 bases). V dropped 6 bases and J dropped 2 bases, with 15 bases sitting between them. The CDR3 contains 15 residues. Germline assignment: CDR1 SGHTA and CDR2 FQGNSA. CDR3 sequence: CASRPRARDTDTQYF. The CDR3 DNA sequence: TGTGCCAGCAGGCCTCGGGCGCGGGACACAGATACGCAGTATTTT.

This chain connects TRBV7-2 to TRBJ1-5, with D perhaps TRBD1 (5 bases). With 5 bases removed from V and 4 bases from J, the gap between germline ends came to 12 bases. The CDR3 runs 14 residues. CDR1 is SGHTA and CDR2 is FQGNSA in the germline V gene. The CDR3 DNA reads TGTGCCAGCAGCCAAGCCAGGGATAATCAGCCCCAGCATTTT. It translates to CASSQARDNQPQHF.

The chain is built from TRBV7-9 and TRBJ1-1; no clear D. Germline lookup yields CDR1 SEHNR and CDR2 FQNEAQ (reference sequence). V lost 5 bases and J lost 5, with 18 bases in between. The CDR3 loop spans 15 amino acids. CDR3 loop: CASSRGFGPGTEAFF. In DNA, the CDR3 is TGTGCCAGCAGCCGAGGGTTTGGTCCGGGGACTGAAGCTTTCTTT.

The V and J genes are TRBV30 and TRBJ2-3; D remains unclear. The CDR3 is made up of 14 amino acids. The germline V and J ends were trimmed by 0 bases and 0 bases, with 7 bases remaining between them. Germline CDR1 reads GTSNPN; CDR2 reads SVGIG (reference sequence). This chain's CDR3 is CAWSVDSSTDTQYF. The CDR3 nucleotides are TGTGCCTGGAGTGTAGATTCTAGCACAGATACGCAGTATTTT.

V gene TRBV18 combines with J gene TRBJ2-7, with 12 bases that match TRBD1. The CDR3 sequence is 15 residues long. Trimming took 5 bases from V and 6 from J; bases not matched to a gene: 8. Germline V gene sequence: CDR1 KGHSH, CDR2 LQKENI. The CDR3: CASSRDRGQSGEQYF. The CDR3 DNA reads as TGTGCCAGCTCAAGGGACAGGGGGCAGTCGGGCGAGCAGTACTTC. Complete variable domain (other parts from reference TRBV18 and TRBJ2-7): NAGVMQNPRHLVRRRGQEARLRCSPMKGHSHVYWYRQLPEEGLKFMVYLQKENIIDESGMPKERFSAEFPKEGPSILRIQQVVRGDSAAYFCASSRDRGQSGEQYFGPGTRLTVT.

The chain couples TRBV28 to TRBJ2-7, with 13 bases identical to TRBD2. CDR3 length: 20 residues. Germline CDR1 MDHEN, CDR2 SYDVKM. Unmatched junction bases numbered 13, after V lost 2 bases and J lost 0 bases. Here the CDR3 reads CASSLVLVPTSGRRSYEQYF. The CDR3, as DNA: TGTGCCAGCAGTTTAGTTTTAGTCCCGACTAGCGGGAGGCGCTCCTACGAGCAGTACTTC.

The chain employs TRBV6-5 and TRBJ1-3; D gene uncertain. Trimming took 9 bases from V and 0 from J, leaving 12 bases between them. Germline CDR1 and CDR2: MNHEY and SVGAGI. The CDR3 contains 14 residues. The CDR3 region has the DNA TGTGCCAGTAGAGACATGTTCTCTGGAAACACCATATATTTT. This gives the protein CASRDMFSGNTIYF.

This clone has just one count. J is TRBJ2-1 and V is TRBV12-5; maybe TRBD1 (6 bases). V was pared by 4 bases and J by 13 bases, with 11 bases between. Per germline, CDR1 LGHNT and CDR2 FRNRAP. The CDR3 runs to 11 residues. The CDR3 coding sequence is TGTGCTAGTGGTTGGGACACCTCCCAGTTCTTC. Its translation: CASGWDTSQFF. Combining the CDR3 with reference TRBV12-5 and TRBJ2-1 gives the whole variable domain DARVTQTPRHKVTEMGQEVTMRCQPILGHNTVFWYRQTMMQGLELLAYFRNRAPLDDSGMPKDRFSAEMPDATLATLKIQPSEPRDSAVYFCASGWDTSQFFGPGTRLTVL.

V gene TRBV27 combines with J gene TRBJ2-1; D is perhaps TRBD1 or TRBD2 (5 bases each). Germline values: CDR1 MNHEY, CDR2 SMNVEV (reference sequence). The CDR3 totals 14 residues. Trimming removed 5 bases from V and 5 bases from J, with 13 bases in between. The CDR3 region is CASSARGAHNEQFF. The DNA for the CDR3 is TGTGCCAGCAGTGCTCGGGGCGCTCACAATGAGCAGTTCTTC.